This section outlines one TCR beta chain sequence together with its context. Participants spanned ages roughly 18 to 95 years and resided in fewer than 30 US areas. Clinical history as reported by participants underpinned cohort assignment. Original processing methods: Estimated nucleated cell counts came from reference gene primer amplification. TCRdb's table, derived via immunoSEQ multiplex PCR, lists solely in-frame clones and lacks some. Clone size and the V and J calls come from that table; the DNA yielded D and trimming. The repertoire has roughly 140,000 clones, 70% to 85% of them found once; the top ten carry 1.5% to 2%. The source of the sample is a study of blood T cell repertoires in COVID-19. There are 20 residues in the CDR3. Germline lookup yields CDR1 MDHEN and CDR2 SYDVKM. V was shortened by 6 bases and J by 2 bases, with 31 bases between the two germline ends.

This TCR was sampled from a woman in her late teens or twenties who had been exposed to COVID-19. Sample: PBMCs or T cells enriched from blood (not recorded which). The chain links TRBV28 to TRBJ1-1; D remains ambiguous. The DNA for the CDR3 is TGTGCCAGCAGCAACCCTTCATCCCGGTGGGGAGTACCCTTAAACACTGAAGCTTTCTTT. Translation gives CASSNPSSRWGVPLNTEAFF. Looking up the rest from reference TRBV28 and TRBJ1-1 gives the full variable domain: DVKVTQSSRYLVKRTGEKVFLECVQDMDHENMFWYRQDPGLGLRLIYFSYDVKMKEKGDIPEGYSVSREKKERFSLILESASTNQTSMYLCASSNPSSRWGVPLNTEAFFGQGTRLTVV.